This T cell receptor beta chain was documented in a study of T cell responses to AZD1222 COVID-19 vaccine. Study outcomes and limitations: Nearly half of spike-specific TCRs reportedly go after variant regions that carry no mutations. Donors in the cohort were predominantly white British and more often female, and clonal diversity was possibly underestimated.

Repertoires were generated with immunoSEQ multiplex PCR, while TCRdb's copy carries only in-frame clones and drops some. The repertoire holds 70,000 to 95,000 clones, more than 80% seen once, with more than 2% in the top ten. The length of the CDR3 is 14 residues. CDR1 and CDR2 (germline): SGHRS, YFSETQ. The junction had 5 bases not matched to a gene; V was cut back by 6 bases and J by 4 bases. Concerning this clone: Its antigen remains unknown.

The rearrangement uses TRBV5-1 and TRBJ2-2, with 8 bases matching TRBD1. The sample here was peripheral blood, taken 28 days after the second AZD1222 dose. This sequence was found in an adult who received the AZD1222 COVID-19 vaccine. CDR3 loop: CASKPGQGTGELFF. The CDR3 DNA is TGCGCCAGCAAACCCGGACAGGGCACCGGGGAGCTGTTTTTT. The full variable domain, with the rest looked up from reference TRBV5-1 and TRBJ2-2, is KAGVTQTPRYLIKTRGQQVTLSCSPISGHRSVSWYQQTPGQGLQFLFEYFSETQRNKGNFPGRFSGRQFSNSRSEMNVSTLELGDSALYLCASKPGQGTGELFFGEGSRLTVL.